The 3 T cell receptor beta chains given below trace back to one sample, sequenced in a study of blood T cell repertoires in COVID-19. Assay used: immunoSEQ multiplex PCR; TCRdb lists only in-frame clones, some missing. The table shows approximately 200,000 clones, with 85% to 90% occurring only once. The specimen sequenced was PBMCs or T cells enriched from blood (not recorded which). Every receptor here comes from a woman under 30 in a cohort exposed to, infected with or recovered from COVID-19 (not recorded which).

This clone came up once. The chain is built from TRBV14 and TRBJ1-1; D not certain. CDR3 length: 16 residues. The ends were cut back, 1 base at V and 4 bases at J, with 16 bases in the middle. Germline CDR1 reads SGHDN; CDR2 reads FVKESK. The CDR3 coding sequence is TGTGCCAGCAGCCAAGTTGGCGGAAGCCCGGGCACTGAAGCTTTCTTT. It translates to CASSQVGGSPGTEAFF.

The chain combines TRBV6-1 with TRBJ1-1, with D unresolved. Trimming removed 0 bases from V and 8 bases from J, with 10 bases in between. The germline gives CDR1 MNHNS, CDR2 SASEGT. This CDR3 comprises 13 residues. The CDR3 bases are TGTGCCAGCAGTGAAGCCTTGGCCCAAGAAGCTTTCTTT. It encodes CASSEALAQEAFF.

In DNA, the CDR3 is TGTGCCAGCAGTTTGGAACAGTCGGAGACCCAGTACTTC. Translated, it gives CASSLEQSETQYF. The chain recombines TRBV25-1 with TRBJ2-5; D uncertain. This CDR3 comprises 13 residues. V was shortened by 5 bases and J by 5 bases, with 12 bases between the two germline ends. Germline-derived CDR1 and CDR2 are MGHDK and SYGVNS.